This is a list of T cell receptor beta chains from one sample in a study of T cells expressing NK-cell markers. Using the 5' RACE reads, TCRdb records one entry per CDR3 protein without DNA. The sample holds hundreds of thousands of distinct CDR3 sequences. Sequenced sample: blood T cells: a sorted CD56 or NKG2C T cell subset, CD4+ or CD8+ T cells, or bulk PBMC T cells (not recorded which). All receptors derive from a man aged 18 to 29 in good health. CDR3s include the opening cysteine and the closing phenylalanine or tryptophan.

TRBJ2-3 TRBV5-5 CASSLGQSSDTQYF
TRBJ2-7 TRBV6-2/TRBV6-3 CASSRQGLPYEQYF
TRBJ2-2 TRBV30 CAYTSNTGELFF
TRBJ2-1 TRBV7-6 CASSLDLGGGYEQFF
TRBJ2-7 TRBV7-8 CASSLAWLGSDEQYF
TRBJ1-4 TRBV20-1 CSARVPPHLWDRKATNEKLFF
TRBJ2-7 TRBV6-2/TRBV6-3 CASSYSIREGNSYEQYF
TRBJ2-1 TRBV30 CAWSVLGAGEQFF
TRBJ1-6 TRBV6-1 CASTGTGNSPLHF
TRBJ2-7 TRBV7-2 CASSLVRTGGWFEQYF
TRBJ2-1 TRBV29-1 CSAAWPSGYEQFF
TRBJ2-7 TRBV12-3/TRBV12-4 CASSSYGGPYEQYF
TRBJ2-7 TRBV29-1 CSVVGSNFWYEQYF
TRBJ2-1 TRBV29-1 CSVEDWGRTYNEQFF
TRBJ2-3 TRBV6-5 CASSYSQGRSADTQYF
TRBJ1-5 TRBV12-3/TRBV12-4 CASSLAQGGNQPQHF
TRBJ2-6 TRBV12-3/TRBV12-4 CASSFGLWSDITGFSGANVLTF
TRBJ2-5 TRBV29-1 CSALDRLWQETQYF
TRBJ1-2 TRBV5-4 CASSLEGGLHGYTF
TRBJ2-2 TRBV18 CASSPELAGPGELFF
TRBJ2-1 TRBV2 CASSEARGVAGGHEQFF
TRBJ2-7 TRBV7-2 CASSLTGDRGYEQYF
TRBJ2-3 TRBV7-6 CASSLEGQGWADTQYF
TRBJ2-1 TRBV4-3 CASSQGRGFNEQFF
TRBJ2-2 TRBV12-3/TRBV12-4 CASSRGTGERTGELFF
TRBJ2-1 TRBV6-1 CASRLLSYNEQFF
TRBJ2-3 TRBV18 CASSLQGRSDTQYF
TRBJ1-1 TRBV15 CATSEGGNTEAFF
TRBJ2-4 TRBV6-2/TRBV6-3 CASRPDFSLAKNIQYF
TRBJ2-1 TRBV19 CASSPERDSKQFF
TRBJ1-5 TRBV18 CASSPRAGNQPQHF
TRBJ1-2 TRBV5-1 CASSEENYGYTF
TRBJ2-1 TRBV12-3/TRBV12-4 CASSLDPWRNEQFF
TRBJ2-4 TRBV20-1 CSAPGGGPPKNIQYF
TRBJ1-1 TRBV7-4 CASSLRADGGDRHPMNTEAFF
TRBJ2-5 TRBV7-9 CASSHTDQETQYF
TRBJ1-2 TRBV27 CASSNTPGYNGYTF
TRBJ2-1 TRBV5-1 CASSSPLAGGYNEQFF
TRBJ1-1 TRBV6-5 CASSFDGNTEAFF
TRBJ2-7 TRBV20-1 CSAKSSSSYEQYF
TRBJ2-7 TRBV7-3 CASSSFTVWEQYF
TRBJ2-5 TRBV11-2 CASSLGRTGPSQETQYF